This section outlines one TCR beta chain sequence together with its context. Its antigen is not known. Its ends do not fully match the called genes, so a read error is possible. TCR beta CDR3 region amplification was performed from RNA transcripts. The HTBI primer set was used in a first-round RT-PCR of the TCR CDR3. From the multiplex PCR reads, TCRdb called clonotypes with MiXCR, one entry per CDR3 protein. The sample contains about half a million distinct CDR3 sequences, about 24% of which appear only once. This entry belongs to a study of T cells in Graves' hyperthyroidism and ophthalmopathy. In germline, CDR1 is SGHVS, CDR2 FNYEAQ. The CDR3 spans 15 residues. Study conclusions and caveats: Blood also held most thyroid clonotypes expanded beyond 0.001. For ophthalmopathy, model prediction preceded onset by a median roughly 6.2 months.

Used for diagnoses were clinical symptoms, serum thyroxine and TRAb, thyroid ultrasound and orbital computed tomography. The PBMCs were sourced from fresh peripheral blood (around 10 ml). The TCR was taken from a woman under 40 with Graves' ophthalmopathy. The chain has TRBV7-6 and TRBJ2-7, with 7 positions matching TRBD1. The specimen was blood. The CDR3 sequence is CASSHGTQGINERYF. DNA of the CDR3: TGTGCCAGCAGCCACGGGACACAGGGGATCAACGAGCGGTACTTC.